This passage covers 18 T cell receptor beta chains from one sample sequenced in a study of T cells in Graves' hyperthyroidism and ophthalmopathy. TCR beta CDR3 sequences were amplified from RNA transcripts. HTBI primers were used for first-round RT-PCR of the TCR CDR3. In TCRdb, the multiplex PCR reads were re-called with MiXCR into one record per CDR3 protein. The data show more than 450,000 distinct CDR3 sequences, approximately 14% seen once. The sequenced sample was blood. The receptors derive from a woman in her forties with Graves' hyperthyroidism.

This clonotype was found a few times. V is TRBV5-6 and J is TRBJ2-3; TRBD2 agrees at 9 bases. Germline V CDR1 and CDR2: SGHDT, YYEEEE. CDR3 length: 16 amino acids. Unmatched junction bases numbered 10, after V lost 4 bases and J lost 4 bases. CDR3 sequence: CASSQAPLAGSDTQYF. In DNA, the CDR3 is TGTGCCAGCAGCCAGGCCCCCCTAGCGGGATCAGATACGCAGTATTTT.

There are many counts of this clonotype. This chain connects TRBV9 to TRBJ1-2, with 11 bases aligning to TRBD1. J lost 2 bases, V lost 3 bases, and 3 bases had no gene match. Germline CDR1 is SGDLS and CDR2 is YYNGEE. This CDR3 has 15 amino acids. The CDR3 DNA is TGTGCCAGCAGCGGACGGACAGGGGGCAACTATGGCTACACCTTC. It translates to CASSGRTGGNYGYTF.

This clonotype was seen ten or more times. The gene calls are TRBV28 and TRBJ2-2, with a possible D match to TRBD2 (6 bases). The CDR3 totals 13 residues. Trimming took off 5 bases at V and 8 bases at J, with 12 bases between the two ends. Germline-derived CDR1 and CDR2 are MDHEN and SYDVKM. CDR3 sequence: CASSPPGLGELFF. CDR3 sequence (DNA): TGTGCCAGCAGTCCACCGGGACTTGGGGAGCTGTTTTTT.

Many counts were recorded for this clonotype. The chain combines TRBV12-3 or TRBV12-4 with TRBJ2-7, with unresolved D. This CDR3 spans 13 amino acids. V dropped 1 base and J dropped 4 bases, with 8 bases sitting between them. CDR3 nucleotide sequence: TGTGCCAGCAGTTTAGTTAAGGGTTACGAGCAGTACTTC. This sequence encodes CASSLVKGYEQYF.

The gene calls are TRBV3-1 and TRBJ2-3; 12 nucleotides line up with TRBD1. The CDR3 extends over 16 amino acids. With V trimmed by 1 base and J by 6 bases, 5 bases remained unmatched. Per germline, CDR1 LGHDT and CDR2 YNNKEL (reference sequence). CDR3 protein: CASSQAGTGGKDTQYF. DNA of the CDR3: TGTGCCAGCAGCCAAGCTGGGACAGGGGGCAAGGATACGCAGTATTTT.

There are a few counts of this clonotype. The V gene is TRBV10-1, the J gene TRBJ2-2; 10 nucleotides line up with TRBD2. V lost 4 bases and J lost 2; bases outside the gene matches: 4. The CDR3 covers 16 residues. Per the germline V gene, CDR1 is WNHNN and CDR2 is SYGVQD (reference sequence). The DNA of the CDR3 is TGCGCCAGCAGTGCCTCTAGCGGGAGCAACACCGGGGAGCTGTTTTTT. It translates to CASSASSGSNTGELFF.

This clonotype has ten or more counts. The chain recombines TRBV2 with TRBJ2-5; D unresolved. The CDR3 consists of 11 residues. CDR1 and CDR2 (germline): SNHLY, FYNNEI. The ends were cut back, 5 bases at V and 10 bases at J, with 11 bases in the middle. CDR3: CASSFSSIQYF. CDR3 sequence (DNA): TGTGCCAGCAGTTTTTCCTCAATCCAGTACTTC. Drawing the rest from reference TRBV2 and TRBJ2-5, the complete variable domain is EPEVTQTPSHQVTQMGQEVILRCVPISNHLYFYWYRQILGQKVEFLVSFYNNEISEKSEIFDDQFSVERPDGSNFTLKIRSTKLEDSAMYFCASSFSSIQYFGPGTRLLVL.

As to this clonotype: The missing conserved phenylalanine or tryptophan at the end of this CDR3 makes a read error likely. The V and J genes are TRBV4-1 and TRBJ1-4; D is unclear. The V gene lost 1 base and the J gene lost 2 bases, with 14 bases spanning the gap. This CDR3 has 17 amino acids. Germline V gene data show CDR1 as MGHRA and CDR2 as YSYEKL. This chain's CDR3 is CASSQVDLGLTNEKLFI. For the CDR3, the DNA is TGCGCCAGCAGCCAAGTGGACCTCGGACTTACTAATGAAAAACTGTTTATT.

The chain joins TRBV10-1 to TRBJ2-7, with D possibly TRBD2 on 6 matching bases. CDR1 is WNHNN, CDR2 SYGVQD, per germline (reference sequence). Trimming removed 2 bases from V and 1 base from J, with 9 bases in between. The CDR3 covers 14 residues. In DNA, the CDR3 is TGCGCCAGCAGTGAGGGCGGGATGTCCTACGAGCAGTACTTC. Its protein is CASSEGGMSYEQYF.

Points on this clonotype: Being one base from a much bigger clone, this may be a read error. This chain uses TRBV7-9 with TRBJ1-5, with D possibly being TRBD1 (5 bases). CDR1 is SEHNR, CDR2 FQNEAQ, per germline (reference sequence). Trimming took off 1 base at V and 0 bases at J, with 10 bases between the two ends. The CDR3 spans 16 residues. The CDR3 DNA sequence: TGTGCCAGCAGCTTAGGGGGCAGTCATAGCAATCAGCCCCAGCATTTT. Protein: CASSLGGSHSNQPQHF.

This clonotype was picked up a small number of times. The rearrangement links TRBV5-1 to TRBJ2-1, with D possibly TRBD2 on 5 matching bases. From germline, CDR1 is SGHRS and CDR2 YFSETQ. CDR3 size: 16 residues. The V and J ends lost 0 bases and 12 bases respectively, with 22 bases between them. The CDR3 here is CASSLEPSTQDPVQFF. For the CDR3, the DNA is TGCGCCAGCAGCTTGGAGCCTAGCACCCAAGATCCCGTGCAGTTCTTC.

CDR3 in amino acids: CASSPEFGADEAFF. CDR3 coding DNA: TGTGCCAGCAGCCCAGAGTTCGGAGCCGACGAAGCTTTCTTT. V and J are TRBV2 and TRBJ1-1; D is undetermined. Germline lookup yields CDR1 SNHLY and CDR2 FYNNEI. There are 14 residues in the CDR3. The V and J ends lost 6 bases and 8 bases respectively, with 19 bases between them.

Concerning this clonotype itself: At one end, the junction sequence differs from germline, possibly due to a read error. The gene calls are TRBV4-1 and TRBJ2-5; D gene unclear. The CDR3 loop spans 15 amino acids. Germline V gives CDR1 MGHRA, CDR2 YSYEKL. The CDR3 is CASSQDHGRQETQHF. The CDR3 DNA reads TGCGCCAGCAGCCAAGATCACGGTAGACAAGAGACCCAGCACTTC.

This clonotype showed up many times. The J gene is TRBJ2-7, the V gene TRBV10-2, with D possibly TRBD1 on 6 matching bases. The germline V and J ends were trimmed by 3 bases and 1 base, with 7 bases remaining between them. CDR1 WSHSY and CDR2 SAAADI come from the germline V gene. The CDR3 covers 13 residues. The CDR3, as DNA: TGCGCCAGCAGTGATGGACAGTCCTACGAGCAGTACTTC. Its translation is CASSDGQSYEQYF.

This clonotype was seen a handful of times. This chain links TRBV27 with TRBJ2-1; 8 bases fit TRBD2. CDR1 and CDR2 (germline): MNHEY, SMNVEV (reference sequence). This CDR3 contains 14 residues. Unmatched junction bases numbered 2, after V lost 7 bases and J lost 0 bases. The CDR3 sequence is CASTLAGSYNEQFF. The CDR3 region has the DNA TGTGCCAGCACCCTAGCGGGCTCCTACAATGAGCAGTTCTTC.

As to this clonotype: Being one base from a much bigger clone, this may be a read error. The rearrangement uses TRBV30 and TRBJ2-7; D may be TRBD2 (5 bases). Trimming stripped 4 bases from V and 4 bases from J, with 14 bases between. CDR1 is GTSNPN, CDR2 SVGIG, per germline (reference sequence). The CDR3 is made up of 13 amino acids. CDR3 in amino acids: CAWTGSELYEQYF. CDR3 in DNA: TGTGCCTGGACGGGTAGCGAACTTTACGAGCAGTACTTC.

This clonotype has at least ten counts. This chain links TRBV30 with TRBJ2-1; D is ambiguous. Trimming took off 1 base at V and 5 bases at J, with 6 bases between the two ends. CDR3 length: 12 residues. Germline-derived CDR1 and CDR2 are GTSNPN and SVGIG (reference sequence). The CDR3 DNA is TGTGCCTGGAGTGAAGGGAACAATGAGCAGTTCTTC. Its translation: CAWSEGNNEQFF.

Only a few counts were recorded for this clonotype. The rearrangement uses TRBV11-2 and TRBJ2-5; the D gene is possibly TRBD1 (6 bases). Germline CDR1 SGHAT, CDR2 FQNNGV. V was cut by 5 bases and J by 4 bases, with 23 bases left in between. This CDR3 comprises 17 residues. The CDR3 reads CASSQGLQGSSGETQYF. CDR3 bases: TGTGCCAGCAGCCAAGGGCTACAGGGTTCGAGTGGAGAGACCCAGTACTTC.